The clone carrying this TCR beta chain was detected a few times. Antigen specificity is unknown. The data derive from a study of post-analysis software for immune sequencing data. Study details: Secondary progressive, relapsing-remitting and progressive-relapsing multiple sclerosis were among the included disease courses.

V lost 7 bases and J lost 8, with 15 bases in between. The CDR3 is made up of 14 amino acids. Per the germline V gene, CDR1 is MGHDK and CDR2 is SYGVNS. Unique molecular identifiers were present in the TCR beta cDNA libraries. The authors obtained 500,000 or so cDNA molecules from approximately 1 to 10 million T cells. TCRdb reprocessed the PCR reads via MiXCR and lists one record per CDR3 protein. This table holds roughly 730,000 distinct CDR3 sequences, roughly 29% found once. General study findings and limits: Comparison with controls showed significantly lower normalized Chao1 diversity in multiple sclerosis patients. TRBV segments more frequent in patients than in controls numbered a few and included TRBV5-6, TRBV5-1 and TRBV20-1.

The V gene is TRBV25-1, the J gene TRBJ1-6; no clear D. Input material: blood. The source of this sequence is a girl between 5 and 17 years old with multiple sclerosis. CDR3: CASTSMQEYSPLHF. The CDR3 nucleotides read TGTGCCAGCACCTCGATGCAGGAATATTCACCCCTCCACTTT.